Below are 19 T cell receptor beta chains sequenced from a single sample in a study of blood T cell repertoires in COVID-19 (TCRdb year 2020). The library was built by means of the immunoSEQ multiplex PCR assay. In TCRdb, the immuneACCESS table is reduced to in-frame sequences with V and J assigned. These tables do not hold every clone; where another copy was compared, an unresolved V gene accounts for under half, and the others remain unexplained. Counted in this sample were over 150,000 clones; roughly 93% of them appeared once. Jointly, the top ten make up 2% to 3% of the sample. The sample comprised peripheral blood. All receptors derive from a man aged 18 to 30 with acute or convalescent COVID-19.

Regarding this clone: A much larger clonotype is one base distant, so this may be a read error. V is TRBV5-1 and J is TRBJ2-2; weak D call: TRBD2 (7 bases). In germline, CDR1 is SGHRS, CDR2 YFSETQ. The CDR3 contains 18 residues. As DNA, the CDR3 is TGCGCCAACAGCTTTTCGGGGGGCGGGAACAAGGACACCGGGGAGCTGTTTTTT. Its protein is CANSFSGGGNKDTGELFF.

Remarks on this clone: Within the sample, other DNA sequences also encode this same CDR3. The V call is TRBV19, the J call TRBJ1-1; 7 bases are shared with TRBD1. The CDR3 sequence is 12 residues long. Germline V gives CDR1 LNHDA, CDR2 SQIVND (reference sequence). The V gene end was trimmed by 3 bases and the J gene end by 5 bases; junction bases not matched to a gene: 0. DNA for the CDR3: TGTGCCAGTAGTATCAGGGGGACTGAAGCTTTCTTT. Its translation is CASSIRGTEAFF.

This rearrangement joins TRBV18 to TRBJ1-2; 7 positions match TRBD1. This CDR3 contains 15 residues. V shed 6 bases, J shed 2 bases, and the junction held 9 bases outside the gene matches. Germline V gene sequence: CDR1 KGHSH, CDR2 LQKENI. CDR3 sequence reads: CASSRGTVENYGYTF. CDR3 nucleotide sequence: TGTGCCAGCTCCCGTGGGACAGTCGAAAACTATGGCTACACCTTC.

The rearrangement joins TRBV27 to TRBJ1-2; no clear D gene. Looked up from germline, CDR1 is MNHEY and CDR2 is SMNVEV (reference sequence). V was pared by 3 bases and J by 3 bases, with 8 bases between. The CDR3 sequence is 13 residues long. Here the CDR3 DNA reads TGTGCCAGCAGTTTTATCGGGGACTATGGCTACACCTTC. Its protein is CASSFIGDYGYTF.

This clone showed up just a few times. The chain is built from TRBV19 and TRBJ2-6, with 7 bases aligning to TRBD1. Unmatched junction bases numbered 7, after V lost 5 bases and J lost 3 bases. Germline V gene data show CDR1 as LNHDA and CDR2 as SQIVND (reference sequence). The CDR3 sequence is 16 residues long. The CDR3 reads CASSLQGLFGANVLTF. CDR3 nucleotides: TGTGCCAGTAGTTTACAGGGGCTCTTTGGGGCCAACGTCCTGACTTTC.

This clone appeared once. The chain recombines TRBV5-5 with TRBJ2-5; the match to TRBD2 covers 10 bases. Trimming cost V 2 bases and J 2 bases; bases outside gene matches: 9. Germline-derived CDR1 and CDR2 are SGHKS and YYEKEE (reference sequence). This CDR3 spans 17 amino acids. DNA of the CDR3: TGTGCCAGCAGCTTCGACCTAGCGGGAGCGGGGCAAGAGACCCAGTACTTC. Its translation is CASSFDLAGAGQETQYF.

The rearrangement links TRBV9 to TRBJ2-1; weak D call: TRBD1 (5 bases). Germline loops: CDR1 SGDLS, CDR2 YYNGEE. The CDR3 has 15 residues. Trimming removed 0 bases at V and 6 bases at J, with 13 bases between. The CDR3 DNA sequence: TGTGCCAGCAGCGTAGCTGGGGCAGCGTTCAATGAGCAGTTCTTC. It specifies CASSVAGAAFNEQFF.

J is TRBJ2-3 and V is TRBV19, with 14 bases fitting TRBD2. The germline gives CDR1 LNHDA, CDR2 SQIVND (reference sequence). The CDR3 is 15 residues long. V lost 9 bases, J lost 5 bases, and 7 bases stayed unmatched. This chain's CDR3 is CASGTSGSTVDTQYF. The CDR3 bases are TGTGCCAGCGGGACTAGCGGGAGTACAGTAGATACGCAGTATTTT.

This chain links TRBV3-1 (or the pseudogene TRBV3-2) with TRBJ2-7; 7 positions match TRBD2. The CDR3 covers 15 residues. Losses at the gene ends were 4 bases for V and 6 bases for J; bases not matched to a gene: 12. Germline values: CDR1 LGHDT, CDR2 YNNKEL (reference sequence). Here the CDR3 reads CASSRWGGSVSEQYF. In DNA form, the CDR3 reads TGTGCCAGCAGCCGATGGGGGGGATCGGTCTCCGAGCAGTACTTC.

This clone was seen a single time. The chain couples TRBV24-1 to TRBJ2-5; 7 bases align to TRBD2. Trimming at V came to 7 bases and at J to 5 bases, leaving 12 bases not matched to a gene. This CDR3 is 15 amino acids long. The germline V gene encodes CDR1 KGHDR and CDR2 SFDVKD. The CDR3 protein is CATRASGPRGETQYF. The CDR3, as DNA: TGTGCCACCAGGGCTAGCGGCCCGCGGGGTGAGACCCAGTACTTC.

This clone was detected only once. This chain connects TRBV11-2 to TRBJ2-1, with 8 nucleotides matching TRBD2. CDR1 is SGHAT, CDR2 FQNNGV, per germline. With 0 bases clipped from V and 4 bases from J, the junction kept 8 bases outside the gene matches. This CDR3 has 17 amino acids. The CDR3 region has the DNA TGTGCCAGCAGCTTAGATTCGGGAGCGGGAGTATACAATGAGCAGTTCTTC. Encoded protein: CASSLDSGAGVYNEQFF.

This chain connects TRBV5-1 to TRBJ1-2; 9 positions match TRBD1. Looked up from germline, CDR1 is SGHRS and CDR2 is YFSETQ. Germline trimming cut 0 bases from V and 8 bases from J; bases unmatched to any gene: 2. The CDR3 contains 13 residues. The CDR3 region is CASSLGTGEGYTF. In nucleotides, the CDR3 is TGCGCCAGCAGCTTGGGGACAGGGGAAGGCTACACCTTC.

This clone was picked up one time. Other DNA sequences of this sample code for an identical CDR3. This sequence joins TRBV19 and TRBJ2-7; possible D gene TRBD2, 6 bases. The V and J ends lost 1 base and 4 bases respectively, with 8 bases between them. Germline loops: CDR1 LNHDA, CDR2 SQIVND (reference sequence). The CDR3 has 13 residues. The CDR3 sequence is CASSIVGGYEQYF. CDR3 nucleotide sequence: TGTGCCAGTAGTATAGTCGGGGGTTACGAGCAGTACTTC.

CDR3 DNA: TGCGCCAGCAGCTTGGGCGGCGACAGCTCCTACGAGCAGTACTTC. Amino acids: CASSLGGDSSYEQYF. V and J are TRBV5-1 and TRBJ2-7, with D perhaps TRBD1 (5 bases). The V gene lost 0 bases and the J gene lost 0 bases, with 10 bases spanning the gap. There are 15 residues in the CDR3. Germline loops: CDR1 SGHRS, CDR2 YFSETQ.

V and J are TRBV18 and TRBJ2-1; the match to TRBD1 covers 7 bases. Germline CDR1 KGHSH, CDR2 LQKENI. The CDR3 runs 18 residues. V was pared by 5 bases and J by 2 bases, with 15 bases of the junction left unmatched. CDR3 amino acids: CASSTLQSFGTAYNEQFF. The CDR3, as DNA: TGTGCCAGCTCAACTCTACAAAGCTTCGGGACAGCCTACAATGAGCAGTTCTTC.

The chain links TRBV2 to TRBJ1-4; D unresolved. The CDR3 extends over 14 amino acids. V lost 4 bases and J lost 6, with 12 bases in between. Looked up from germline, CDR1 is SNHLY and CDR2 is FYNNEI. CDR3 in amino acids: CASSATGLDEKLFF. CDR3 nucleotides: TGTGCCAGCAGTGCCACTGGACTCGATGAAAAACTGTTTTTT.

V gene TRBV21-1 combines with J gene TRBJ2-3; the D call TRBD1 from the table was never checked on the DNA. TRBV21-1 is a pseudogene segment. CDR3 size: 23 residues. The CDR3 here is CASSKPSRGLTGESSGGTDTQYF. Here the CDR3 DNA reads TGTGCCAGCAGCAAACCTTCCCGGGGGTTGACAGGGGAATCTAGTGGAGGCACAGATACGCAGTATTTT.

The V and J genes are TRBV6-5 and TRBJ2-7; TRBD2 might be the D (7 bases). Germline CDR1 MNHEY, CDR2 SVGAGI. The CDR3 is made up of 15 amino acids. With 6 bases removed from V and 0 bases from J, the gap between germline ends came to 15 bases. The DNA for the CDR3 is TGTGCCAGCAGGGGGGGGGCCATAGGCTCCTACGAGCAGTACTTC. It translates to CASRGGAIGSYEQYF.

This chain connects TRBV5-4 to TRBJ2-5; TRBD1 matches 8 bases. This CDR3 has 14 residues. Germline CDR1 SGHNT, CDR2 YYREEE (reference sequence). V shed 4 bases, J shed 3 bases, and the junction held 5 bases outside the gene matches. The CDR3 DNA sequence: TGTGCCAGCAGCCAAGACAGGGGAAAAGAGACCCAGTACTTC. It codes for CASSQDRGKETQYF. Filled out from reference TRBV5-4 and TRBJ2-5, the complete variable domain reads ETGVTQSPTHLIKTRGQQVTLRCSSQSGHNTVSWYQQALGQGPQFIFQYYREEENGRGNFPPRFSGLQFPNYSSELNVNALELDDSALYLCASSQDRGKETQYFGPGTRLLVL.